The present T cell receptor (beta chain) was sequenced within a study of graft-versus-host responses after intestinal transplantation. V lost 5 bases, J lost 5 bases, and 22 bases lay in between. The CDR3 runs 16 residues. Germline loops: CDR1 SGHAT, CDR2 FQNNGV. Concerning this clone: The antigen is undetermined.

Generated by immunoSEQ multiplex PCR, the TCRdb table keeps only in-frame clones and is missing some. The table includes tens of thousands of clones, 90% detected once. J is TRBJ2-7 and V is TRBV11-2, with D possibly matching TRBD2 (7 bases). This receptor was taken from a human donor who received an intestinal transplant. The source material was unstimulated CD8+ T cells sorted from spleen or lymph node cells, sampled before intestinal transplant. In DNA form, the CDR3 reads TGTGCCAGCAGCCCCCGGATGGGGGGGGGCCTCGACGAGCAGTACTTC. Protein sequence: CASSPRMGGGLDEQYF.